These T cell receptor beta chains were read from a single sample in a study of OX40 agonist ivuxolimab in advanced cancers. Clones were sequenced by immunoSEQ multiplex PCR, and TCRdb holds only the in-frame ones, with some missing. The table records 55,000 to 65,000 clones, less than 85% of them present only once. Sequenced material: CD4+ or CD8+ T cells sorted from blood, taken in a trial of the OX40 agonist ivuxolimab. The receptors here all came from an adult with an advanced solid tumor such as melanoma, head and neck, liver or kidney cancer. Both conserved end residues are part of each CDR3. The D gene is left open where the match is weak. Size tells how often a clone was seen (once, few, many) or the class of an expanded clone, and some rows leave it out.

TGCGCCAGCAGCCCCCGCGGCAGGGAGGGCACAGATACGCAGTATTTT	CASSPRGREGTDTQYF	TRBV4-1	NA	16	NA	TRBJ2-3
TGTGCCAGCAGCCGCTGGGACAGGGGGTTCTCTCAGCCCCAGCATTTT	CASSRWDRGFSQPQHF	TRBV5-6	TRBD1	16	NA	TRBJ1-5
TGCGCCAGCAGCTTCAGCACAGATACGCAGTATTTT	CASSFSTDTQYF	TRBV5-1	NA	12	NA	TRBJ2-3
TGTGCCAGCAGCTTAGGGCAGGCATGGGGGGCCAACGTCCTGACTTTC	CASSLGQAWGANVLTF	TRBV7-3	NA	16	NA	TRBJ2-6
TGCGCCAGCAGCTTGGTCAGGGGAGGGCCTGTAGATACGCAGTATTTT	CASSLVRGGPVDTQYF	TRBV5-1	NA	16	NA	TRBJ2-3
TGTGCCAGCAGTGAGTCTGGAGCGGGGTTAAGGACCCAGTACTTC	CASSESGAGLRTQYF	TRBV25-1	TRBD2	15	NA	TRBJ2-5
TGCAGCGCACCCACTAGCGGTATCACAGATACGCAGTATTTT	CSAPTSGITDTQYF	TRBV29-1	TRBD2	14	NA	TRBJ2-3
TGTGCCAGTAGTATCGACAGGGGCAGCACAGATACGCAGTATTTT	CASSIDRGSTDTQYF	TRBV19	TRBD1	15	NA	TRBJ2-3
TGTGCCAGCAGCTTAAGCGGGGGGGATGCAGATACGCAGTATTTT	CASSLSGGDADTQYF	TRBV7-3	TRBD2	15	few	TRBJ2-3
TGCAGCGTTGTAAGGCCGAACACTGAAGCTTTCTTT	CSVVRPNTEAFF	TRBV29-1	NA	12	NA	TRBJ1-1
TGTGCCAGCAGCCCCGGGACAGGGGTCGTCGAGCAGTACTTC	CASSPGTGVVEQYF	TRBV5-6	TRBD1	14	NA	TRBJ2-7
TGTGCTAGCAGCCTGGGACAGGGGAGGACAGATACGCAGTATTTT	CASSLGQGRTDTQYF	TRBV7-7	TRBD1	15	NA	TRBJ2-3
TGTGCCAGCAGCGTAGGGGGAGCGGGCTACGAGCAGTACTTC	CASSVGGAGYEQYF	TRBV7-3	NA	14	NA	TRBJ2-7
TGTGCCAGCTCCTACCGGCCCGGGGAGCTGTTTTTT	CASSYRPGELFF	TRBV28	NA	12	NA	TRBJ2-2
TGTGCCAGTAGTAACAGGGGCAATCAGCCCCAGCATTTT	CASSNRGNQPQHF	TRBV19	NA	13	few	TRBJ1-5
TGCGCCAGCAGCCCCGGACTAGCGGGTCTCAATGAGCAGTTCTTC	CASSPGLAGLNEQFF	TRBV4-1	TRBD2	15	NA	TRBJ2-1
TGTGCCAGCAGCCAAACTAGCGGACCCTACGAGCAGTACTTC	CASSQTSGPYEQYF	TRBV7-9	TRBD2	14	NA	TRBJ2-7
TGTGCCAGCAGTGAAGCGCGTTTGGCACCACAAACGCCCCAGCATTTT	CASSEARLAPQTPQHF	TRBV2	NA	16	once	TRBJ1-5
TGTGCCAGCAGTTACCTGGGGGGGGCCCAGCATTTT	CASSYLGGAQHF	TRBV6-6	NA	12	NA	TRBJ1-5
TGTGCCACCAGCAGAGCCCCGAGCGGGAATTCACCCCTCCACTTT	CATSRAPSGNSPLHF	TRBV15	NA	15	NA	TRBJ1-6
TGCGCCAGCAGCTTGGTGGACAGAGTGAACACTGAAGCTTTCTTT	CASSLVDRVNTEAFF	TRBV5-1	NA	15	NA	TRBJ1-1
TGTGCCAGCAGCATCCGGGGCGGGAGGAACACCGGGGAGCTGTTTTTT	CASSIRGGRNTGELFF	TRBV9	TRBD2	16	NA	TRBJ2-2
TGTGCCAGCAGCCTCGGCTGGGATACGCAGTATTTT	CASSLGWDTQYF	TRBV11-2	NA	12	NA	TRBJ2-3
TGTGCCAGCAGCTTACTAGCGGGGGGAGGTACGCAGTATTTT	CASSLLAGGGTQYF	TRBV7-3	TRBD2	14	NA	TRBJ2-3
TGTGCCAGCAGCTTAGTCCCGACAGGCTCCTACGAGCAGTACTTC	CASSLVPTGSYEQYF	TRBV11-2	NA	15	NA	TRBJ2-7
TGTGCCAGCAGTGGAGGGGGTTCTGGAAACACCATATATTTT	CASSGGGSGNTIYF	TRBV6-1	NA	14	NA	TRBJ1-3
TGTGCCAGCAGCGTCGAGACTAGCGGGAGAGGAGATACGCAGTATTTT	CASSVETSGRGDTQYF	TRBV9	TRBD2	16	NA	TRBJ2-3
TGCGCCAGCAGTGGGGTTGGGGGCAATCAGCCCCAGCATTTT	CASSGVGGNQPQHF	TRBV10-2	NA	14	NA	TRBJ1-5
TGTGCCAGCAGCGAGACAGGGGGTTATGAAAAACTGTTTTTT	CASSETGGYEKLFF	TRBV9	TRBD1	14	NA	TRBJ1-4
TGTGCCTCTACCCGGGGGCACAGGGGGGAGACCCAGTACTTC	CASTRGHRGETQYF	TRBV30	TRBD1	14	NA	TRBJ2-5
TGTGCTAGTGGTTTGTCCCGTAACACTGAAGCTTTCTTT	CASGLSRNTEAFF	TRBV12-5	NA	13	NA	TRBJ1-1
TGTGCCAGCAGCGCACAGGGGGCCCCCACCGGGGAGCTGTTTTTT	CASSAQGAPTGELFF	TRBV9	TRBD1	15	NA	TRBJ2-2
TGTGCCAGCAGCTTAGATCCGGGGACATATCTTTCCCTCCACTTT	CASSLDPGTYLSLHF	TRBV11-2	NA	15	NA	TRBJ1-6
TGCAGCGTAGCCACTAGCCACGAGCAGTACTTC	CSVATSHEQYF	TRBV29-1	NA	11	NA	TRBJ2-7
TGTGCCAGCAGCATTCCCGGGACAGGGTACAATGAGCAGTTCTTC	CASSIPGTGYNEQFF	TRBV5-4	TRBD1	15	NA	TRBJ2-1
TGTGCCAGCAGCCAGGAGGGCCAAAGGGAGACCCAGTACTTC	CASSQEGQRETQYF	TRBV7-9	NA	14	NA	TRBJ2-5
TGCAGCGTTGAAGATCTCGGGGCTAGCGGGAGCTCCTACAATGAGCAGTTCTTC	CSVEDLGASGSSYNEQFF	TRBV29-1	TRBD2	18	NA	TRBJ2-1
TGTGCCAGCAGCTCCGGACAGCATTATAGCAATCAGCCCCAGCATTTT	CASSSGQHYSNQPQHF	TRBV7-9	NA	16	NA	TRBJ1-5
TGTGCCAGCAGTCCTCTAGCGGTCACCGGGGAGCTGTTTTTT	CASSPLAVTGELFF	TRBV7-8	TRBD2	14	NA	TRBJ2-2
TGTGCCAGTAGTATCGCGGAGACCCAGTACTTC	CASSIAETQYF	TRBV19	NA	11	NA	TRBJ2-5
TGTGCCAGCAGCCCCGGACAGGGACTAGCTAACTATGGCTACACCTTC	CASSPGQGLANYGYTF	TRBV28	TRBD1	16	NA	TRBJ1-2
TGTGCCTCAACTCGGGACAGGGGTGCCGAGCAGTACTTC	CASTRDRGAEQYF	TRBV30	TRBD1	13	NA	TRBJ2-7
TGTGCCAGCAGCCCGGGGACTAGCGGGGGGTTCTTAGAGACCCAGTACTTC	CASSPGTSGGFLETQYF	TRBV9	TRBD2	17	NA	TRBJ2-5
TGTGCCAGCAGCCCAGGGGGGCGGCGGATCAATGAGCAGTTCTTC	CASSPGGRRINEQFF	TRBV28	NA	15	NA	TRBJ2-1
TGTGCCAGCAGTGCGTCCGGACTGAATAGCAATCAGCCCCAGCATTTT	CASSASGLNSNQPQHF	TRBV6-1	NA	16	NA	TRBJ1-5
TGTGCCAGCAGCTTAGTGGGACTACACACAGATACGCAGTATTTT	CASSLVGLHTDTQYF	TRBV7-2	TRBD2	15	few	TRBJ2-3
TGCAGCGTTGAGGGGACAGGGTGGGAAGAGACCCAGTACTTC	CSVEGTGWEETQYF	TRBV29-1	TRBD1	14	few	TRBJ2-5
TGCAGCGTTGAAGAAGGGTGGCGCACTGAAGCTTTCTTT	CSVEEGWRTEAFF	TRBV29-1	NA	13	NA	TRBJ1-1
TGTGCCAGCACCGAAGGAACAGGGGGCTTCAATCAGCCCCAGCATTTT	CASTEGTGGFNQPQHF	TRBV2	TRBD1	16	once	TRBJ1-5
TGTGCCAGCAGCTTCAGGGACAGGGGCACAGATACGCAGTATTTT	CASSFRDRGTDTQYF	TRBV28	TRBD1	15	NA	TRBJ2-3
TGTGCCAGCAGCTGGGCCGGGGTTGGAAGTCAGCCCCAGCATTTT	CASSWAGVGSQPQHF	TRBV28	NA	15	NA	TRBJ1-5
TGTGCCAGTAGTACCTACTATAGCGGGGACGCCTACGAGCAGTACTTC	CASSTYYSGDAYEQYF	TRBV19	TRBD2	16	NA	TRBJ2-7
TGCGCCAGCAGCTTAACTTTTGCGGTCCAAGAGACCCAGTACTTC	CASSLTFAVQETQYF	TRBV5-1	NA	15	once	TRBJ2-5
TGTGCCACCAGGGGACAGGGGATAAACACTGAAGCTTTCTTT	CATRGQGINTEAFF	TRBV15	TRBD1	14	NA	TRBJ1-1
TGTGCCAGCAGTTACAGGGAAGCCGGGGAGCTGTTTTTT	CASSYREAGELFF	TRBV6-5	NA	13	once	TRBJ2-2
TGCACCAGCAGAACAGGGAGTTGGAATCAGCCCCAGCATTTT	CTSRTGSWNQPQHF	TRBV1	NA	14	medium-sized	TRBJ1-5
TGTGCCAGCTCACCATCAACTAGCGGGAGGGGTAATGAGCAGTTCTTC	CASSPSTSGRGNEQFF	TRBV18	TRBD2	16	NA	TRBJ2-1
TGTGCCAGCAGCGAAGGGGCGGACAGTCGATACGAGCAGTACTTC	CASSEGADSRYEQYF	TRBV11-3	NA	15	NA	TRBJ2-7